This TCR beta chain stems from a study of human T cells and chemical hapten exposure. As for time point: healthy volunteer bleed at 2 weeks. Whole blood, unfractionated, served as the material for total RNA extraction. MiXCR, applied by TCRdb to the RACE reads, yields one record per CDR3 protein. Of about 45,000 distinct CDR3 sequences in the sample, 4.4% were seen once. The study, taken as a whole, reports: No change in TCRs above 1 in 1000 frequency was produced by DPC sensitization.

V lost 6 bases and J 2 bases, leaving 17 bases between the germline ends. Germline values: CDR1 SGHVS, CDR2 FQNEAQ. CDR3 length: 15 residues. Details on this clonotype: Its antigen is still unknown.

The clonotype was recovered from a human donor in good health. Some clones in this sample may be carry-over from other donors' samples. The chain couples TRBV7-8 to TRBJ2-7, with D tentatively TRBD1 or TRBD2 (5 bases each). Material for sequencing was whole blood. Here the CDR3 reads CASSWVEGITYEQYF. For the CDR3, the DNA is TGTGCCAGCAGTTGGGTTGAGGGGATCACCTACGAGCAGTACTTC.